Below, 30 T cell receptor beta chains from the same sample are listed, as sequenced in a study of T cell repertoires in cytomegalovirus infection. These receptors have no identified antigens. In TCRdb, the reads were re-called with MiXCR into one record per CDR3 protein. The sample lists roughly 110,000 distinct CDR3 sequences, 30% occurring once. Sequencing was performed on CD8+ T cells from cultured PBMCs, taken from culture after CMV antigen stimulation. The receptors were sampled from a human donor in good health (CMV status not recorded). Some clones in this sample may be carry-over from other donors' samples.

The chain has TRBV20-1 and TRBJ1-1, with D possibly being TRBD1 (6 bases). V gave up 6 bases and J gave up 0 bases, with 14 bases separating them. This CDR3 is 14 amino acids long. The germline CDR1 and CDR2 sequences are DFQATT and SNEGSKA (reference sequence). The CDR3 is CSAYIQGLNTEAFF. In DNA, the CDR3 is TGCAGTGCCTATATACAGGGTTTGAACACTGAAGCTTTCTTT.

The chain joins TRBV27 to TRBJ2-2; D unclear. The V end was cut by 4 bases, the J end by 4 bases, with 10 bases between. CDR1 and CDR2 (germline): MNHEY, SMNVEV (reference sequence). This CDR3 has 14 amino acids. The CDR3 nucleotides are TGTGCCAGCAGTTCCCAGACTCCCACCGGGGAGCTGTTTTTT. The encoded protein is CASSSQTPTGELFF.

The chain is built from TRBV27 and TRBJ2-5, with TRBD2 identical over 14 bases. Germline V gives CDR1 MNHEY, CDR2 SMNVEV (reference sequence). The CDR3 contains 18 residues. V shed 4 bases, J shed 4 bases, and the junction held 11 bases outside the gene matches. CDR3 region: CASSSTLGLAGGRETQYF. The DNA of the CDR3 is TGTGCCAGCAGTTCCACCTTAGGACTAGCGGGGGGTCGAGAGACCCAGTACTTC.

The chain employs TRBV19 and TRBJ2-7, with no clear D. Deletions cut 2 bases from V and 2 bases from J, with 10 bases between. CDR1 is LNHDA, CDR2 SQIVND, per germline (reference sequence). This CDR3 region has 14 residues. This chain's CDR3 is CASSIYAGTYEQYF. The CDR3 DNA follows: TGTGCCAGTAGTATATATGCAGGTACCTACGAGCAGTACTTC. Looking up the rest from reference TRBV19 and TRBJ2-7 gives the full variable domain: DGGITQSPKYLFRKEGQNVTLSCEQNLNHDAMYWYRQDPGQGLRLIYYSQIVNDFQKGDIAEGYSVSREKKESFPLTVTSAQKNPTAFYLCASSIYAGTYEQYFGPGTRLTVT.

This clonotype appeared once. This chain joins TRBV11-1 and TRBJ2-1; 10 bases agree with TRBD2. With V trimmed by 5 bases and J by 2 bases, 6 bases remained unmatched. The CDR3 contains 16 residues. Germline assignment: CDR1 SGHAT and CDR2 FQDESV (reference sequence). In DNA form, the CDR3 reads TGTGCCAGCAGCCGGGAGCGGGGGGGCCCCTACAATGAGCAGTTCTTC. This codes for CASSRERGGPYNEQFF.

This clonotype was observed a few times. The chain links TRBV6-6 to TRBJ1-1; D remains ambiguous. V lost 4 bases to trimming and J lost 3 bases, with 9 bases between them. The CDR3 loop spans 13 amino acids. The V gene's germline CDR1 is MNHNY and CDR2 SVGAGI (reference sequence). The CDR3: CASSLSRDTEAFF. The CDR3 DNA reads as TGTGCCAGCAGTTTATCGAGGGACACTGAAGCTTTCTTT.

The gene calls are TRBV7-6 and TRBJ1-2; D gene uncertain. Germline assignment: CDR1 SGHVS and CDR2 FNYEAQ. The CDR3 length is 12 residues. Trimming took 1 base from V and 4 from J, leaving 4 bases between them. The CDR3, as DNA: TGTGCCAGCAGCTTAGTGTCCTATGGCTACACCTTC. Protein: CASSLVSYGYTF.

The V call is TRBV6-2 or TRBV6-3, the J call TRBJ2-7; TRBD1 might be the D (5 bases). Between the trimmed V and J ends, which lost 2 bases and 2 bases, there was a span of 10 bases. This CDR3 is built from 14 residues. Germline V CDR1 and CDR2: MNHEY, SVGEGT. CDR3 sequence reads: CASSYRGQTYEQYF. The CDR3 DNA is TGTGCCAGCAGTTACAGGGGCCAGACCTACGAGCAGTACTTC.

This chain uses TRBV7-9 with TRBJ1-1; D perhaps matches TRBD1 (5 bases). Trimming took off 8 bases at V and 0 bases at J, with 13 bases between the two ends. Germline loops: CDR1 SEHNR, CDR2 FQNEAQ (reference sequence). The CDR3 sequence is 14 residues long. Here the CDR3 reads CASRGTVMNTEAFF. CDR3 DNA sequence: TGTGCCAGCCGCGGGACCGTCATGAACACTGAAGCTTTCTTT.

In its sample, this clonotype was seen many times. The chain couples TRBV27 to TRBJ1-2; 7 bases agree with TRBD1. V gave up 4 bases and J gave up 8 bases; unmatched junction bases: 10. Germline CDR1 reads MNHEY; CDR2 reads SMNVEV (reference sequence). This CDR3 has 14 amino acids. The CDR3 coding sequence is TGTGCCAGCAGTTCGGCCGGGACAGAAAGAGGCTACACCTTC. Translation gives CASSSAGTERGYTF.

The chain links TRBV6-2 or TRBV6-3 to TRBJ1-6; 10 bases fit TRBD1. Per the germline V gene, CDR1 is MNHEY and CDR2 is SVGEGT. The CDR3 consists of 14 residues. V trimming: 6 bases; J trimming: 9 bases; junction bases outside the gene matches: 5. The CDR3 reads CASSRDRGVSPLHF. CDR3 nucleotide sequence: TGTGCCAGCAGCCGGGACAGGGGTGTTTCACCCCTCCACTTT.

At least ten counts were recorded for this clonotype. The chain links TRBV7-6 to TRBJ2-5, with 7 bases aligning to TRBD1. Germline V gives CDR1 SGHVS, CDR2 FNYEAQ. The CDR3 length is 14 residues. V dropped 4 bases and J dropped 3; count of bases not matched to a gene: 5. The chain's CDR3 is CASSSGQAKETQYF. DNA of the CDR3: TGTGCCAGCAGCTCTGGACAGGCAAAAGAGACCCAGTACTTC. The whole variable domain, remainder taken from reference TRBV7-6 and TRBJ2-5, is GAGVSQSPRYKVTKRGQDVALRCDPISGHVSLYWYRQALGQGPEFLTYFNYEAQQDKSGLPNDRFSAERPEGSISTLTIQRTEQRDSAMYRCASSSGQAKETQYFGPGTRLLVL.

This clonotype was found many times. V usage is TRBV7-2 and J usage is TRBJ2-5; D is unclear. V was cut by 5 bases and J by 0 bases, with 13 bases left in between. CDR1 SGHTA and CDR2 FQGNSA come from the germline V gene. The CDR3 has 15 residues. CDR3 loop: CASSPMGYYQETQYF. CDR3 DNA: TGTGCCAGCAGCCCCATGGGGTATTACCAAGAGACCCAGTACTTC.

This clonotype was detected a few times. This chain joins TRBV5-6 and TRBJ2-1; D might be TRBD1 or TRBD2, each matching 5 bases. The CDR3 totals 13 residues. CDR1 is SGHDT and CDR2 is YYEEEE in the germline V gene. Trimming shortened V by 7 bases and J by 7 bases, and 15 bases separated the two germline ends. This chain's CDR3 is CASALGTPNEQFF. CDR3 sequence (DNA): TGTGCCAGCGCCTTGGGGACGCCAAATGAGCAGTTCTTC.

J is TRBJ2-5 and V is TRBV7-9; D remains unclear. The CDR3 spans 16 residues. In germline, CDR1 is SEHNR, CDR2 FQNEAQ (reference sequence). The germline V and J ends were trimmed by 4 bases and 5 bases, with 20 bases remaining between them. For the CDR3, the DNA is TGTGCCAGCAGCTCCCGTAAGCCGGTCACCAAGGAGACCCAGTACTTC. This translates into CASSSRKPVTKETQYF.

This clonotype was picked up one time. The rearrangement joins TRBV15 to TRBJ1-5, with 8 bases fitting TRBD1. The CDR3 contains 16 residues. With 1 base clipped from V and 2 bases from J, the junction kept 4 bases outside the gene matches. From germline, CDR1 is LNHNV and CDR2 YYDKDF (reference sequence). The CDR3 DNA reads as TGTGCCACCAGCAGAGTGAAGACAGGGGGCAATCAGCCCCAGCATTTT. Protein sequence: CATSRVKTGGNQPQHF. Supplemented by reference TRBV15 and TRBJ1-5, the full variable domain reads DAMVIQNPRYQVTQFGKPVTLSCSQTLNHNVMYWYQQKSSQAPKLLFHYYDKDFNNEADTPDNFQSRRPNTSFCFLDIRSPGLGDTAMYLCATSRVKTGGNQPQHFGDGTRLSIL.

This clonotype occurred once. The CDR3 is CASSLGGSPGDTQYF. For the CDR3, the DNA is TGTGCCAGCAGTTTAGGGGGCTCCCCGGGGGATACGCAGTATTTT. The chain employs TRBV28 and TRBJ2-3, with D maybe TRBD1 (6 bases). Trimming shortened V by 2 bases and J by 6 bases, and 15 bases separated the two germline ends. Looked up from germline, CDR1 is MDHEN and CDR2 is SYDVKM. The CDR3 spans 15 residues.

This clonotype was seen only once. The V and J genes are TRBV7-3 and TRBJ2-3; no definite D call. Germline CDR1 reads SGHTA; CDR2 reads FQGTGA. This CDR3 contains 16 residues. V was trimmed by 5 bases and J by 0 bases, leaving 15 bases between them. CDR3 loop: CASSPVALSSTDTQYF. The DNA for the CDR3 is TGTGCCAGCAGCCCCGTGGCCTTGAGTAGCACAGATACGCAGTATTTT.

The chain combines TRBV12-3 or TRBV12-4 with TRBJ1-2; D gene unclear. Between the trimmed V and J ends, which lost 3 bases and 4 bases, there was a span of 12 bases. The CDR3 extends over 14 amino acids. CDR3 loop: CASSFRPVGYGYTF. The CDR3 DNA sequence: TGTGCCAGCAGTTTTCGTCCAGTCGGCTATGGCTACACCTTC.

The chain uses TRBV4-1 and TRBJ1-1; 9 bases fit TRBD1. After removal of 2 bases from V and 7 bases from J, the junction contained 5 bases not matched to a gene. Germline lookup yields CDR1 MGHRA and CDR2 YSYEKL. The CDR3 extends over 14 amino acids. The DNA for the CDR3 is TGCGCCAGCAGCCAAACAGGGGGCGCCGATGAAGCTTTCTTT. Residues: CASSQTGGADEAFF.

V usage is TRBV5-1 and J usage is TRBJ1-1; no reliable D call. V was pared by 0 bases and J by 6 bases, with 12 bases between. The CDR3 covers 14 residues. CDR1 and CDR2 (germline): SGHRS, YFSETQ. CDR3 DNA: TGCGCCAGCAGCTTGGACTACCCGAAGGCTGAAGCTTTCTTT. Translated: CASSLDYPKAEAFF. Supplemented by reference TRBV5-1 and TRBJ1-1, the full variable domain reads KAGVTQTPRYLIKTRGQQVTLSCSPISGHRSVSWYQQTPGQGLQFLFEYFSETQRNKGNFPGRFSGRQFSNSRSEMNVSTLELGDSALYLCASSLDYPKAEAFFGQGTRLTVV.

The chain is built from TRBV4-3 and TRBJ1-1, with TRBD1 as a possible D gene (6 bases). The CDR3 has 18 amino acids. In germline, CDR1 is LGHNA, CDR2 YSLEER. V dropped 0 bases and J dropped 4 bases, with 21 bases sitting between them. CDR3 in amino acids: CASSQDHPQGGRGTEAFF. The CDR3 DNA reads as TGCGCCAGCAGCCAAGATCACCCACAGGGAGGAAGAGGCACTGAAGCTTTCTTT.

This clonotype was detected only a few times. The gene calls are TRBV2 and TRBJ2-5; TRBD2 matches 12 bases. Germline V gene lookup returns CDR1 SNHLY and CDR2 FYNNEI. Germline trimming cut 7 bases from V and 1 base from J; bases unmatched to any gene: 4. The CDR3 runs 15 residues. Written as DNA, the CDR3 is TGTGCCAGCATTGGGACTAGCGGGCCCCAAGAGACCCAGTACTTC. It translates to CASIGTSGPQETQYF.

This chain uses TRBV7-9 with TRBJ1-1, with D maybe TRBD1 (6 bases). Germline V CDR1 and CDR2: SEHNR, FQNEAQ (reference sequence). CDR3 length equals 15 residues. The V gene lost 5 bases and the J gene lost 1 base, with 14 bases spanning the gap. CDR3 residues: CASSPFQGQNTEAFF. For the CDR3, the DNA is TGTGCCAGCAGCCCCTTCCAGGGGCAGAACACTGAAGCTTTCTTT.

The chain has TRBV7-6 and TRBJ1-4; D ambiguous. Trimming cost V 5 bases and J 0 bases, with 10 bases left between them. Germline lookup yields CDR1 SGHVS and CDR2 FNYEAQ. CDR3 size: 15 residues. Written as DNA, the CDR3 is TGTGCCAGCAGCATAAACATGGCAACTAATGAAAAACTGTTTTTT. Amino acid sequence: CASSINMATNEKLFF.

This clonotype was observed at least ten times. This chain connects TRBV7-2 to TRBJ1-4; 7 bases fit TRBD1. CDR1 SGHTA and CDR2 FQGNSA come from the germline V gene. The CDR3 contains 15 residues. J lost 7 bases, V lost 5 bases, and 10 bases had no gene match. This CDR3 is CASSPGGAAFEKLFF. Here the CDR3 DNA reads TGTGCCAGCAGCCCAGGGGGGGCAGCGTTTGAAAAACTGTTTTTT.

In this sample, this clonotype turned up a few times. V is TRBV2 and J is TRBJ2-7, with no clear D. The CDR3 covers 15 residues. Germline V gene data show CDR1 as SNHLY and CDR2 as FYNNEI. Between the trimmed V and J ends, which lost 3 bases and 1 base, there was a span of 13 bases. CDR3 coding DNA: TGTGCCAGCAGTGATTTGGCAGCCCGATCCTACGAGCAGTACTTC. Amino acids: CASSDLAARSYEQYF.

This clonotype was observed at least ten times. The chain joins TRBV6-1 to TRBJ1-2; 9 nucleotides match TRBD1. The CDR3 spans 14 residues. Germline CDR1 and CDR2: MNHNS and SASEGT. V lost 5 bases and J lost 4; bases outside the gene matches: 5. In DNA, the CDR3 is TGTGCCAGCAGTCCCCGGACAGGGGCCTATGGCTACACCTTC. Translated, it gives CASSPRTGAYGYTF.

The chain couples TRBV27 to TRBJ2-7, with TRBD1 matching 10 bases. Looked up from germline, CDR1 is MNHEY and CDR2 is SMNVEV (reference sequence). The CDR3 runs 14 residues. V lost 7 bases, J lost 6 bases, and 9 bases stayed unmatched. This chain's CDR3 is CASTATGGLSEQYF. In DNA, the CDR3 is TGTGCCAGCACCGCGACAGGGGGCCTCTCCGAGCAGTACTTC.

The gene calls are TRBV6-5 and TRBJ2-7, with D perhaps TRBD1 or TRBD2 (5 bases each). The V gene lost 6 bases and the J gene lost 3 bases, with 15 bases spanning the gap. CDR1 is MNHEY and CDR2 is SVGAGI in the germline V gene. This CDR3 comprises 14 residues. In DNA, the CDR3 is TGTGCCAGCAGACCCGGGGCTACCGTCTACGAGCAGTACTTC. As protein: CASRPGATVYEQYF.